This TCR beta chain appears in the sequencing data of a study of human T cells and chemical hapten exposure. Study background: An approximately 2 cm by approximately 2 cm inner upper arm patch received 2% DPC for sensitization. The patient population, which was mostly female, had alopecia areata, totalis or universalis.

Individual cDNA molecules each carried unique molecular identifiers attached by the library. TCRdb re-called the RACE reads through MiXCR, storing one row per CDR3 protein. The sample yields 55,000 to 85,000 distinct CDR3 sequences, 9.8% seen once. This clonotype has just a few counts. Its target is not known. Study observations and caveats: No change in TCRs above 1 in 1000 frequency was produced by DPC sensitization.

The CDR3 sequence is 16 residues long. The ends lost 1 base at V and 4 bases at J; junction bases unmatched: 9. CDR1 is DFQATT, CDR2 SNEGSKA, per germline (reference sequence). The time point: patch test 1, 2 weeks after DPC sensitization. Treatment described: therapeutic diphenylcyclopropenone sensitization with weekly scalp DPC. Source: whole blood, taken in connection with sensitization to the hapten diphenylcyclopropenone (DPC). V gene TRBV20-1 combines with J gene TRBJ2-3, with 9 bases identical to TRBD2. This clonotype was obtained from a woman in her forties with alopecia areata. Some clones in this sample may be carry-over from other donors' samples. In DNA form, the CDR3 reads TGCAGTGCTAGAGGCCTGGCTAGCGGGGATTCAGATACGCAGTATTTT. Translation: CSARGLASGDSDTQYF.